This passage covers 6 T cell receptor beta chains from one sample sequenced in a study of T cells in Graves' hyperthyroidism and ophthalmopathy. RNA transcripts gave rise to amplified TCR beta CDR3 regions. During a first-round RT-PCR of the TCR CDR3, the HTBI primer set was used. TCRdb processed the multiplex PCR reads anew with MiXCR; each CDR3 protein has one entry. Among 400,000 to 500,000 distinct CDR3 sequences listed, 13% to 15% were seen once. Sequencing was performed on blood. These receptors were collected from a woman aged 18-30 years with Graves' hyperthyroidism.

At least ten counts were recorded for this clonotype. The chain employs TRBV29-1 and TRBJ2-5, with 8 bases that match TRBD1. Germline values: CDR1 SQVTM, CDR2 ANQGSEA. V gave up 3 bases and J gave up 5 bases; unmatched junction bases: 11. The CDR3 sequence is 15 residues long. The CDR3 region has the DNA TGCAGCGTTGAGGGTACAGGGGGTCGTGGGGAGACCCAGTACTTC. It specifies CSVEGTGGRGETQYF.

This clonotype was seen a handful of times. Here the CDR3 reads CASSVQATYEQYF. CDR3 nucleotides: TGTGCCAGCAGTGTCCAGGCAACCTACGAGCAGTACTTC. V and J are TRBV6-1 and TRBJ2-7, with no clear D. Trimming stripped 4 bases from V and 2 bases from J, with 9 bases between. CDR1 MNHNS and CDR2 SASEGT come from the germline V gene. CDR3 length equals 13 residues.

This clonotype was seen ten or more times. This rearrangement joins TRBV11-2 to TRBJ2-3; D possibly corresponds to TRBD1 (5 bases). Trimming took 1 base from V and 3 from J, leaving 14 bases between them. The CDR3 totals 16 residues. Per the germline V gene, CDR1 is SGHAT and CDR2 is FQNNGV. Written as DNA, the CDR3 is TGTGCCAGCAGCTTAGTAATGGGGCTGGTGACAGATACGCAGTATTTT. Residues: CASSLVMGLVTDTQYF.

This clonotype was seen at least ten times. The chain employs TRBV30 and TRBJ2-2; TRBD2 agrees at 10 bases. The CDR3 has 15 amino acids. V shed 4 bases, J shed 4 bases, and the junction held 6 bases outside the gene matches. Germline CDR1 reads GTSNPN; CDR2 reads SVGIG (reference sequence). DNA of the CDR3: TGTGCCTGGACCGGGACTAGCGCTTCCACCGGGGAGCTGTTTTTT. The encoded protein is CAWTGTSASTGELFF.

The genes are TRBV5-6 and TRBJ2-5; 11 bases fit TRBD2. The J segment lost 2 bases and the V segment lost 2 bases, leaving 2 bases of the junction unmatched. The CDR3 contains 15 residues. Germline loops: CDR1 SGHDT, CDR2 YYEEEE. This CDR3 is CASSFGLAGQETQYF. The CDR3, as DNA: TGTGCCAGCAGCTTTGGACTAGCGGGTCAAGAGACCCAGTACTTC.

The rearrangement joins TRBV30 to TRBJ2-6, with D unresolved. CDR3 size: 11 residues. CDR1 and CDR2 from the germline V gene are GTSNPN and SVGIG (reference sequence). CDR3 residues: CDCSGANVLTF. In DNA form, the CDR3 reads TGTGACTGCTCTGGGGCCAACGTCCTGACTTTC.